One T cell receptor beta chain is described in this entry. The data belong to a study of blood T cell repertoires in COVID-19. Across the study: From the United States, Italy and Spain came samples of acute and convalescent COVID-19.

The participants were between about 18 and 90 years old and came from some 23 US areas. Up to 2 weeks before entering the study, exposed participants had met a COVID-19 case. Data came from immunoSEQ multiplex PCR; TCRdb stores just in-frame clones and leaves some out. Counted here are approximately 190,000 clones, 84% occurring once; the ten biggest clones make up around 2.9%. The CDR3 spans 14 residues. Unmatched junction bases numbered 6, after V lost 4 bases and J lost 7 bases. The germline V gene encodes CDR1 LGHNT and CDR2 FRNRAP. Material for sequencing was PBMCs or T cells enriched from blood (not recorded which). The chain has TRBV12-5 and TRBJ1-5; 8 nucleotides line up with TRBD1. This TCR came from a woman aged 25-40 years who had been exposed to COVID-19. The DNA of the CDR3 is TGTGCTAGTGGTTGGGGACAGGAGGGACAGCCCCAGCATTTT. Translating gives CASGWGQEGQPQHF.